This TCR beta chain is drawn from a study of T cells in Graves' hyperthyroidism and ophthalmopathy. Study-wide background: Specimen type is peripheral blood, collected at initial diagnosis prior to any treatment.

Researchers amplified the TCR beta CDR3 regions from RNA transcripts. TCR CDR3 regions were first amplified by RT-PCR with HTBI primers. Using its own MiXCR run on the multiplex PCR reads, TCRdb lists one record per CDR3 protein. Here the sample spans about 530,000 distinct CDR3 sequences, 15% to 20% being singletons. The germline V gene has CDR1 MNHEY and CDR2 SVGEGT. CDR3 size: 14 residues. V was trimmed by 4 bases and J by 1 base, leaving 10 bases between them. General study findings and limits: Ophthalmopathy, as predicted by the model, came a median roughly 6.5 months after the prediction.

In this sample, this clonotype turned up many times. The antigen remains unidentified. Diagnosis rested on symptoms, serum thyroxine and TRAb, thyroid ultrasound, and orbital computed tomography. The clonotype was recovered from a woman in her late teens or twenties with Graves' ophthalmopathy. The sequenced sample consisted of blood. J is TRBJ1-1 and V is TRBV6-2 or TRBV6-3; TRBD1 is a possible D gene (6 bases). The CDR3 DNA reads TGTGCCAGCAGTTCTCTGGGGGCGAACACTGAAGCTTTCTTT. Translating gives CASSSLGANTEAFF.